One sample yielded the 26 T cell receptor beta chains listed below, sequenced in a study of radiotherapy plus CTLA-4 blockade in lung cancer. Sequencing was performed with immunoSEQ multiplex PCR; in TCRdb, only in-frame clones are kept and a portion is missing. The sample carries some 73,000 clones, about 84% recorded once. The starting material was peripheral blood, obtained from a patient treated with radiotherapy plus ipilimumab. Receptors were obtained from a human donor with non-small cell lung cancer who had stable disease on radiotherapy plus ipilimumab.

This clone showed up just once. The chain links TRBV30 to TRBJ1-5, with a weak D call TRBD1 (6 bases). The CDR3 spans 13 residues. The V end was cut by 2 bases, the J end by 5 bases, with 10 bases between. Germline V gene data show CDR1 as GTSNPN and CDR2 as SVGIG (reference sequence). The CDR3 protein is CAWSQGSDQPQHF. DNA of the CDR3: TGTGCCTGGAGTCAGGGGTCAGATCAGCCCCAGCATTTT. The full variable domain, its missing parts supplied by reference TRBV30 and TRBJ1-5, is SQTIHQWPATLVQPVGSPLSLECTVEGTSNPNLYWYRQAAGRGLQLLFYSVGIGQISSEVPQNLSASRPQDRQFILSSKKLLLSDSGFYLCAWSQGSDQPQHFGDGTRLSIL.

The J gene is TRBJ1-1, the V gene TRBV28; D is ambiguous. The CDR3 is 14 amino acids. Germline CDR1 MDHEN, CDR2 SYDVKM. The V end was cut by 6 bases, the J end by 6 bases, with 17 bases between. CDR3 nucleotide sequence: TGTGCCAGCAGAAAGACACAAGGAGGCTCTGAAGCTTTCTTT. Translation gives CASRKTQGGSEAFF.

CDR3 nucleotide sequence: TGTGCCAGTAACCCAGCGGGAGGGGAGACCCAGTACTTC. Encoded protein: CASNPAGGETQYF. This chain connects TRBV19 to TRBJ2-5, with TRBD2 matching 10 bases. CDR1 and CDR2 (germline): LNHDA, SQIVND (reference sequence). The CDR3 consists of 13 residues. V was clipped by 7 bases and J by 5 bases; unmatched bases: 4.

The chain is built from TRBV6-6 and TRBJ2-5; no clear D. V dropped 5 bases and J dropped 5 bases, with 15 bases sitting between them. Germline V CDR1 and CDR2: MNHNY, SVGAGI (reference sequence). The CDR3 is 14 residues long. CDR3 nucleotides: TGTGCCAGCAGTCAGCTGTCGGGCAGGGAGACCCAGTACTTC. This gives the protein CASSQLSGRETQYF.

Here the CDR3 reads CASSPAGSTDTQYF. The CDR3 DNA is TGTGCCAGCTCACCGGCGGGTAGCACAGATACGCAGTATTTT. V is TRBV18 and J is TRBJ2-3; perhaps TRBD2 as D (5 bases). This CDR3 contains 14 residues. The V gene's germline CDR1 is KGHSH and CDR2 LQKENI. V shed 3 bases and J shed 0 bases, with 7 bases lying between them.

This chain connects TRBV7-7 to TRBJ2-1; D call uncertain. The germline CDR1 and CDR2 sequences are SSHAT and FNYEAQ (reference sequence). V was cut by 4 bases and J by 5 bases, with 9 bases left in between. CDR3 length: 13 amino acids. CDR3 residues: CASSSAPHNEQFF. For the CDR3, the DNA is TGTGCCAGCAGCTCGGCCCCCCACAATGAGCAGTTCTTC.

V gene TRBV11-2 combines with J gene TRBJ1-1; D ambiguous. V lost 4 bases, J lost 5 bases, and 14 bases lay in between. CDR1 is SGHAT, CDR2 FQNNGV, per germline. This CDR3 spans 14 amino acids. The CDR3 loop reads CASSSVTGHTEAFF. CDR3 coding DNA: TGTGCCAGCAGCTCAGTAACCGGGCATACTGAAGCTTTCTTT.

This clone was counted a single time. The rearrangement links TRBV7-3 to TRBJ2-4; D uncertain. The CDR3 contains 17 residues. V lost 4 bases, J lost 1 base, and 17 bases lay in between. Germline CDR1 reads SGHTA; CDR2 reads FQGTGA. The CDR3 region has the DNA TGTGCCAGCAGCTCGAAAGGGCCCCCTGGGGCCAAAAACATTCAGTACTTC. Amino acid sequence: CASSSKGPPGAKNIQYF.

Turning to this clone: Other DNA sequences in the same sample also yield this CDR3. The V gene is TRBV7-2, the J gene TRBJ1-2, with unresolved D. The V end was cut by 4 bases, the J end by 4 bases, with 10 bases between. The CDR3 has 13 residues. Per germline, CDR1 SGHTA and CDR2 FQGNSA. CDR3 residues: CASSSGRSYGYTF. DNA for the CDR3: TGTGCCAGCAGCTCAGGACGTTCCTATGGCTACACCTTC.

This clone was recorded only once. The J gene is TRBJ2-1, the V gene TRBV2, with 12 bases aligning to TRBD2. Germline CDR1 and CDR2: SNHLY and FYNNEI. The ends lost 5 bases at V and 7 bases at J; junction bases unmatched: 12. This CDR3 contains 17 residues. CDR3 in amino acids: CASSPGTSGRLRNEQFF. The CDR3 DNA reads TGTGCCAGCAGTCCGGGGACTAGCGGGCGGCTGCGGAATGAGCAGTTCTTC.

This chain joins TRBV2 and TRBJ2-1; tentative D call: TRBD1 (5 bases). Germline V lookup: CDR1 SNHLY, CDR2 FYNNEI. CDR3 length: 13 residues. Trimming stripped 8 bases from V and 6 bases from J, with 14 bases between. CDR3 bases: TGTGCCAGCGCAAACCAGGGTTCCAATGAGCAGTTCTTC. Encoded protein: CASANQGSNEQFF.

The CDR3 region has the DNA TGTGCCAGCAGCTTCGGCTGGAACAACTACGAGCAGTACTTC. It codes for CASSFGWNNYEQYF. The rearrangement uses TRBV7-2 and TRBJ2-7; D is unresolved. V dropped 3 bases and J dropped 3 bases, with 12 bases sitting between them. This CDR3 has 14 amino acids. CDR1 and CDR2 from the germline V gene are SGHTA and FQGNSA.

The chain is built from TRBV7-8 and TRBJ2-5; D not resolved. Trimming removed 5 bases from V and 4 bases from J, with 5 bases in between. There are 11 residues in the CDR3. Looked up from germline, CDR1 is SGHVS and CDR2 is FQNEAQ. CDR3 residues: CASSPAETQYF. The DNA for the CDR3 is TGTGCCAGCAGCCCCGCAGAGACCCAGTACTTC.

The chain employs TRBV27 and TRBJ2-3, with 13 bases fitting TRBD2. Germline V lookup: CDR1 MNHEY, CDR2 SMNVEV (reference sequence). The CDR3 is made up of 20 amino acids. V shed 2 bases and J 3 bases; nucleotides not matched to a gene: 14. The CDR3 loop reads CASSLSARGTSGARTDTQYF. CDR3 coding DNA: TGTGCCAGCAGTTTAAGCGCCAGGGGGACTAGCGGGGCTAGAACAGATACGCAGTATTTT.

The chain carries TRBV9 and TRBJ1-1, with 10 positions matching TRBD1. This CDR3 spans 15 amino acids. Losses at the gene ends were 0 bases for V and 3 bases for J; bases not matched to a gene: 2. CDR1 SGDLS and CDR2 YYNGEE come from the germline V gene. CDR3 DNA: TGTGCCAGCAGCGTAGTAGGACAGGGGGACACTGAAGCTTTCTTT. Protein sequence: CASSVVGQGDTEAFF.

The chain employs TRBV19 and TRBJ1-6; no clear D. Per the germline V gene, CDR1 is LNHDA and CDR2 is SQIVND (reference sequence). The V and J ends lost 4 bases and 1 base respectively, with 17 bases between them. The CDR3 has 18 amino acids. The CDR3 region is CASSRGSGSGSYNSPLHF. In DNA form, the CDR3 reads TGTGCCAGTAGTAGGGGATCGGGTTCTGGATCCTATAATTCACCCCTCCACTTT.

The genes are TRBV7-9 and TRBJ1-4; no clear D. In germline, CDR1 is SEHNR, CDR2 FQNEAQ (reference sequence). CDR3 length equals 15 residues. Trimming stripped 1 base from V and 0 bases from J, with 6 bases between. The chain's CDR3 is CASSLEAATNEKLFF. DNA for the CDR3: TGTGCCAGCAGCTTAGAGGCAGCAACTAATGAAAAACTGTTTTTT.

The CDR3 loop reads CASTLVGGSYEQYF. The CDR3 DNA is TGTGCCAGTACTCTAGTTGGAGGCTCCTACGAGCAGTACTTC. The gene calls are TRBV6-1 and TRBJ2-7; D is possibly TRBD2 (5 bases). The CDR3 is 14 amino acids. V was cut by 9 bases and J by 0 bases, with 15 bases left in between. CDR1 and CDR2 from the germline V gene are MNHNS and SASEGT.

The chain is built from TRBV4-2 and TRBJ1-5, with D perhaps TRBD1 (5 bases). V dropped 1 base and J dropped 0 bases, with 13 bases sitting between them. Germline V lookup: CDR1 LGHNA, CDR2 YNFKEQ. The CDR3 totals 17 residues. The chain's CDR3 is CASSQGPTASSNQPQHF. The CDR3 DNA follows: TGTGCCAGCAGCCAAGGCCCGACAGCAAGTAGCAATCAGCCCCAGCATTTT.

The chain has TRBV5-1 and TRBJ2-1, with a tentative D call TRBD2 (5 bases). The ends were cut back, 5 bases at V and 5 bases at J, with 14 bases in the middle. The CDR3 spans 14 residues. The germline V gene has CDR1 SGHRS and CDR2 YFSETQ. The CDR3 loop reads CASSRTSGNNEQFF. Written as DNA, the CDR3 is TGCGCCAGCAGTAGAACTAGTGGAAACAATGAGCAGTTCTTC.

This chain joins TRBV11-3 and TRBJ2-6, with 8 bases matching TRBD1. The junction had 3 bases not matched to a gene; V was cut back by 5 bases and J by 9 bases. The CDR3 is 13 amino acids. From germline, CDR1 is SGHNT and CDR2 YENEEA. The CDR3 region has the DNA TGTGCCAGCAGCCCCGACAGGGGCAACGTCCTGACTTTC. This encodes CASSPDRGNVLTF.

The chain links TRBV9 to TRBJ1-2; TRBD1 matches at 9 bases. The CDR3 is 14 amino acids. Germline V CDR1 and CDR2: SGDLS, YYNGEE. Trimming cost V 4 bases and J 7 bases; bases outside gene matches: 8. CDR3 sequence reads: CASSPGTGYRGYTF. CDR3 coding DNA: TGTGCCAGCAGCCCAGGGACAGGGTATCGTGGCTACACCTTC.

This chain joins TRBV28 and TRBJ1-5; the D gene is possibly TRBD1 (6 bases). The CDR3 has 14 residues. The germline V gene has CDR1 MDHEN and CDR2 SYDVKM. Deletions cut 2 bases from V and 7 bases from J, with 12 bases between. DNA for the CDR3: TGTGCCAGCAGTTTACAGGGGAAGTACCAGCCCCAGCATTTT. Its protein is CASSLQGKYQPQHF.

This rearrangement joins TRBV5-1 to TRBJ2-6, with D hard to call. The CDR3 has 15 amino acids. CDR1 is SGHRS and CDR2 is YFSETQ in the germline V gene. With 0 bases removed from V and 5 bases from J, the gap between germline ends came to 9 bases. The CDR3 loop reads CASSLDEDRANVLTF. The CDR3 DNA reads as TGCGCCAGCAGCTTGGACGAAGACAGGGCCAACGTCCTGACTTTC.

The gene calls are TRBV5-1 and TRBJ1-2; tentative D call: TRBD1 (6 bases). V lost 0 bases to trimming and J lost 11 bases, with 11 bases between them. The CDR3 contains 12 residues. Germline CDR1 reads SGHRS; CDR2 reads YFSETQ. The CDR3 region is CASSLEGQQYTF. CDR3 sequence (DNA): TGCGCCAGCAGCTTGGAAGGACAGCAATACACCTTC.

For the CDR3, the DNA is TGTGCCAGCAGTGAGGGGGAAAATTCACCCCTCCACTTT. Translation gives CASSEGENSPLHF. V usage is TRBV6-5 and J usage is TRBJ1-6; possible D gene TRBD1, 6 bases. Per the germline V gene, CDR1 is MNHEY and CDR2 is SVGAGI. Trimming left V 5 bases short and J 7 bases short, with 9 bases between. The CDR3 covers 13 residues.